This TCR beta chain appears in the sequencing data of a study of blood T cell repertoires in COVID-19. The CDR3 contains 14 residues. Trimming removed 6 bases from V and 0 bases from J, with 11 bases in between. CDR1 ENHRY and CDR2 SYGVKD come from the germline V gene. Authors' analysis steps: Amplification from reference gene primers served as the basis for estimated nucleated cell counts. The protocol was immunoSEQ multiplex PCR, while the TCRdb copy is restricted to in-frame clones and leaves out a portion. The V and J calls and clone size come from that table; D and trimming were worked out from the DNA. The sample lists approximately 140,000 clones, about 80% occurring once.

Material for sequencing was peripheral blood. The TCR was taken from a man between 45 and 60 years old with acute or convalescent COVID-19. The chain carries TRBV10-3 and TRBJ1-1; TRBD1 might be the D (5 bases). This CDR3 is CAISLDTVNTEAFF. The DNA for the CDR3 is TGTGCCATCAGCCTGGACACGGTGAACACTGAAGCTTTCTTT.